This TCR beta chain was sequenced in a study of control samples from healthy donors and cancer patients. This clone came up once. Germline CDR1 and CDR2: LNHDA and SQIVND (reference sequence). Trimming cost V 9 bases and J 8 bases, with 19 bases left between them. The CDR3 runs 13 residues. The protocol was immunoSEQ multiplex PCR, while the TCRdb copy is restricted to in-frame clones and leaves out a portion. The sample includes just over 150,000 clones, about 94% of them seen just once. The chain recombines TRBV19 with TRBJ1-2, with D maybe TRBD1 (5 bases). This receptor was taken from a woman aged 40 to 50 in good health. The source material was blood. The CDR3: CASNQGVGSGYTF. CDR3 nucleotide sequence: TGTGCCAGCAATCAGGGCGTAGGGTCGGGCTACACCTTC.